This T cell receptor beta chain appears in the sequencing data of a study of cytomegalovirus exposure and HLA in healthy donors. General study results and limits: Among the CMV-associated chains, three were confirmed in vitro as specific for CMV antigens. After further analysis at a later stage, under 20,000 TCR beta sequences were associated with HLA alleles at 0.05 false discovery rate. Earlier analysis yielded a pattern in which most TCR beta V segments were productive about 87% or about 30% of the time. Available immune exposure information was restricted to CMV serostatus only.

In its sample, this clone was seen a few times. Its antigen is unknown. CDR3 size: 14 residues. From germline, CDR1 is LNHDA and CDR2 SQIVND (reference sequence). The germline V and J ends were trimmed by 5 bases and 7 bases, with 17 bases remaining between them. Primers included in the PCR were 60 Vbeta and 13 Jbeta primers. TCRdb's copy holds only in-frame clones and misses some; the assay was immunoSEQ multiplex PCR. Counted here are 170,000 or so clones, around 80% occurring once; the ten biggest clones make up approximately 6.8%. The receptor was derived from a male donor in good health and CMV-seropositive. V and J are TRBV19 and TRBJ1-1; D may be TRBD1 (6 bases). Sample: PBMCs. The CDR3 DNA sequence: TGTGCCAGTAGTCGGGGGGCAGGAGAATTTGAAGCTTTCTTT. The encoded protein is CASSRGAGEFEAFF. Full variable domain (outside the CDR3, taken from reference TRBV19 and TRBJ1-1): DGGITQSPKYLFRKEGQNVTLSCEQNLNHDAMYWYRQDPGQGLRLIYYSQIVNDFQKGDIAEGYSVSREKKESFPLTVTSAQKNPTAFYLCASSRGAGEFEAFFGQGTRLTVV.